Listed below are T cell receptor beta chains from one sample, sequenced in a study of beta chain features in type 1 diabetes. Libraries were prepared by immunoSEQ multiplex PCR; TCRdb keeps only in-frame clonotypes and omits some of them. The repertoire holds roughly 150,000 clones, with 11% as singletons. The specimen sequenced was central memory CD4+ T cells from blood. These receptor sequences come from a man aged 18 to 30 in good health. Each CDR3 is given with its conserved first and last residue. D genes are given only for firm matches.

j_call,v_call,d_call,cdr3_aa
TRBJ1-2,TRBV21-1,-,CASSKRDRGGYTF
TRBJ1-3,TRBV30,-,CAWSPSLGRRTGNTIYF
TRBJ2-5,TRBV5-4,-,CASSLRRGAQETQYF
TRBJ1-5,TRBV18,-,CASSPASGQPQHF
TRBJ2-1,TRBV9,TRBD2,CASSLTSGGNEQFF
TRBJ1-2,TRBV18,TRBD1,CASSPTGGYGYTF
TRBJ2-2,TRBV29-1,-,CSVQTGTTGELFF
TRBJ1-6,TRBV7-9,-,CASSPELNSPLHF
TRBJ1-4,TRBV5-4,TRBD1,CASSPRQGVGEKLFF
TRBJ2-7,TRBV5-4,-,CASSLDRYEQYF
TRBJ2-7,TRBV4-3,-,CASSSQLRYEQYF
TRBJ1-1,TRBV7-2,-,CASTSGTEAFF
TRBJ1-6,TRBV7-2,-,CASSLGGQPSGSPLHF
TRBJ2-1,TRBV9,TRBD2,CASSPRREGNNEQFF
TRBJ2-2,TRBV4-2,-,CASSQVTAGELFF
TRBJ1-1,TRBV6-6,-,CASSYSTVGRKAFF
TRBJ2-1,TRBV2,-,CASSEALRVEQFF
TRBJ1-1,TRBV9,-,CASREAEGEAFF
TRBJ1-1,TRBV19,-,CASSAQAVGDTEAFF
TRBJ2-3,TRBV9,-,CASSTPGGRLAGTTDTQYF
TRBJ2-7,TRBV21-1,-,CASSTDLSSYEQYF
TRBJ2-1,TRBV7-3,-,CASSLSGSYNEQFF
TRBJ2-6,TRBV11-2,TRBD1,CASSSGQGALGANVLTF
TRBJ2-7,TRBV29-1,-,CSAEVDYEQYF
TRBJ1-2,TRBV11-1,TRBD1,CASSPVGTGYSYGYTF
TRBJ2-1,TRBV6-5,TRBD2,CASSYKTGGPHEQFF
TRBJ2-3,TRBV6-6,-,CASSYTLNRGTDTQYF
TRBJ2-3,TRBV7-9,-,CASSPDRRSTDTQYF
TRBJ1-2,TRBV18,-,CASSPTGAAYGYTF
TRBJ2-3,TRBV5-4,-,CASSLEVGGIADTQYF
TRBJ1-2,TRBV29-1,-,CSVGTGVYGYTF
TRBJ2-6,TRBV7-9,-,CASSYGQRISGANVLTF